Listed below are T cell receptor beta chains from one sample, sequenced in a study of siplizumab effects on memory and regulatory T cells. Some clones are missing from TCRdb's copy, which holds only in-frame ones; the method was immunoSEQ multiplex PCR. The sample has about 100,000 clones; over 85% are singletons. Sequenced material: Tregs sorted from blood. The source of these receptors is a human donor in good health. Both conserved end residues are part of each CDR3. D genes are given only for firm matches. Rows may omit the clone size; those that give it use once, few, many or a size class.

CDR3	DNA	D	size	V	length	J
CASSLSPNYEQYF	TGTGCCAGCAGCTTAAGCCCCAACTACGAGCAGTACTTC	NA	NA	TRBV7-3	13	TRBJ2-7
CASSQDNTGELFF	TGTGCCAGCAGCCAAGATAACACCGGGGAGCTGTTTTTT	NA	NA	TRBV4-2	13	TRBJ2-2
CASSLDRGNEQFF	TGTGCCAGCAGTTTAGACAGGGGGAATGAGCAGTTCTTC	TRBD1	NA	TRBV27	13	TRBJ2-1
CSASSKDEQFF	TGCAGTGCTAGTTCCAAGGATGAGCAGTTCTTC	NA	NA	TRBV20-1	11	TRBJ2-1
CASSPQGVRIWIGGGTEAFF	TGCGCCAGCAGCCCACAGGGGGTAAGGATCTGGATAGGAGGGGGCACTGAAGCTTTCTTT	TRBD1	NA	TRBV5-1	20	TRBJ1-1
CASSLAPATSSYEQYF	TGCGCCAGCAGCTTGGCTCCGGCGACCAGCTCCTACGAGCAGTACTTC	NA	NA	TRBV5-1	16	TRBJ2-7
CASKGTSGMGEQFF	TGTGCCAGTAAAGGGACTAGCGGGATGGGGGAGCAGTTCTTC	TRBD2	NA	TRBV6-1	14	TRBJ2-1
CASGLARLAFADTQYF	TGTGCTAGTGGTTTGGCCAGGCTAGCATTCGCAGATACGCAGTATTTT	NA	NA	TRBV12-5	16	TRBJ2-3
CASSVTGDYEQYF	TGCGCCAGCAGTGTGACAGGGGACTACGAGCAGTACTTC	TRBD1	NA	TRBV5-1	13	TRBJ2-7
CASSLNRERNGYTF	TGTGCCAGCAGCCTTAACAGGGAGCGGAACGGCTACACCTTC	NA	NA	TRBV6-5	14	TRBJ1-2
CASSENRLAGGSSTDTQYF	TGTGCCAGCAGCGAAAATCGCCTAGCGGGGGGTTCTAGCACAGATACGCAGTATTTT	TRBD2	NA	TRBV7-3	19	TRBJ2-3
CASSLGGTNTGELFF	TGTGCCAGCAGCTTAGGCGGAACGAACACCGGGGAGCTGTTTTTT	NA	NA	TRBV11-2	15	TRBJ2-2
CASSSKGAGGYTF	TGTGCCAGCAGCAGCAAAGGGGCAGGTGGCTACACCTTC	NA	once	TRBV4-2	13	TRBJ1-2
CAGGGGRRYNEQFF	TGTGCGGGGGGGGGCGGGAGAAGGTACAATGAGCAGTTCTTC	NA	NA	TRBV30	14	TRBJ2-1
CASSRTGAGYGYTF	TGTGCCAGCAGCCGGACAGGGGCGGGCTATGGCTACACCTTC	TRBD1	NA	TRBV6-6	14	TRBJ1-2
CASSLASGSFYEQYF	TGTGCCAGCAGCTTGGCTAGCGGGAGTTTTTACGAGCAGTACTTC	TRBD2	NA	TRBV7-9	15	TRBJ2-7
CASSIPLALGHEQFF	TGTGCCAGTAGTATACCACTAGCTTTGGGGCATGAGCAGTTCTTC	NA	NA	TRBV19	15	TRBJ2-1
CASSLGQGGGYTF	TGCGCCAGCAGCTTGGGACAGGGCGGTGGCTACACCTTC	TRBD1	NA	TRBV5-1	13	TRBJ1-2
CAIRDTGNGEQYF	TGTGCCATCAGGGATACAGGGAATGGCGAGCAGTACTTC	NA	NA	TRBV10-3	13	TRBJ2-7
CASSREDQETQYF	TGTGCCAGCAGCAGGGAGGACCAAGAGACCCAGTACTTC	NA	NA	TRBV9	13	TRBJ2-5
CASRDQGWGGYQETQYF	TGTGCCAGCAGGGATCAGGGGTGGGGAGGGTACCAAGAGACCCAGTACTTC	NA	NA	TRBV5-6	17	TRBJ2-5
CASSQDIRSPLHF	TGTGCCAGCAGCCAAGATATTAGGTCACCCCTCCACTTT	NA	NA	TRBV4-2	13	TRBJ1-6
CASSLRERGPNYGYTF	TGTGCCAGCAGTTTACGGGAGAGGGGGCCTAACTATGGCTACACCTTC	TRBD1	NA	TRBV6-6	16	TRBJ1-2
CASSLYRANQETQYF	TGTGCCAGCAGCTTATACAGGGCCAATCAAGAGACCCAGTACTTC	NA	NA	TRBV7-9	15	TRBJ2-5
CASSYPQQFF	TGTGCCAGCAGTTACCCCCAGCAGTTCTTC	NA	once	TRBV6-6	10	TRBJ2-1
CASSVSSGNHGNQPQHF	TGTGCCAGCAGTGTGTCATCAGGGAATCATGGCAATCAGCCCCAGCATTTT	NA	NA	TRBV6-1	17	TRBJ1-5
CASRSTGGWTEAFF	TGCGCCAGCAGGTCTACAGGGGGATGGACTGAAGCTTTCTTT	TRBD1	once	TRBV5-1	14	TRBJ1-1
CASSTRTGFMNTEAFF	TGTGCCAGCAGCACCCGGACAGGCTTCATGAACACTGAAGCTTTCTTT	TRBD1	NA	TRBV7-2	16	TRBJ1-1
CASSATTSGNTGELFF	TGCGCCAGCAGTGCGACGACTAGCGGGAACACCGGGGAGCTGTTTTTT	TRBD2	once	TRBV10-1	16	TRBJ2-2
CASSLALGNTGELFF	TGCGCCAGCAGCTTGGCCCTAGGGAACACCGGGGAGCTGTTTTTT	NA	NA	TRBV5-1	15	TRBJ2-2
CASSKMGGGNTEAFF	TGCGCCAGCAGTAAGATGGGCGGGGGGAACACTGAAGCTTTCTTT	NA	NA	TRBV10-2	15	TRBJ1-1